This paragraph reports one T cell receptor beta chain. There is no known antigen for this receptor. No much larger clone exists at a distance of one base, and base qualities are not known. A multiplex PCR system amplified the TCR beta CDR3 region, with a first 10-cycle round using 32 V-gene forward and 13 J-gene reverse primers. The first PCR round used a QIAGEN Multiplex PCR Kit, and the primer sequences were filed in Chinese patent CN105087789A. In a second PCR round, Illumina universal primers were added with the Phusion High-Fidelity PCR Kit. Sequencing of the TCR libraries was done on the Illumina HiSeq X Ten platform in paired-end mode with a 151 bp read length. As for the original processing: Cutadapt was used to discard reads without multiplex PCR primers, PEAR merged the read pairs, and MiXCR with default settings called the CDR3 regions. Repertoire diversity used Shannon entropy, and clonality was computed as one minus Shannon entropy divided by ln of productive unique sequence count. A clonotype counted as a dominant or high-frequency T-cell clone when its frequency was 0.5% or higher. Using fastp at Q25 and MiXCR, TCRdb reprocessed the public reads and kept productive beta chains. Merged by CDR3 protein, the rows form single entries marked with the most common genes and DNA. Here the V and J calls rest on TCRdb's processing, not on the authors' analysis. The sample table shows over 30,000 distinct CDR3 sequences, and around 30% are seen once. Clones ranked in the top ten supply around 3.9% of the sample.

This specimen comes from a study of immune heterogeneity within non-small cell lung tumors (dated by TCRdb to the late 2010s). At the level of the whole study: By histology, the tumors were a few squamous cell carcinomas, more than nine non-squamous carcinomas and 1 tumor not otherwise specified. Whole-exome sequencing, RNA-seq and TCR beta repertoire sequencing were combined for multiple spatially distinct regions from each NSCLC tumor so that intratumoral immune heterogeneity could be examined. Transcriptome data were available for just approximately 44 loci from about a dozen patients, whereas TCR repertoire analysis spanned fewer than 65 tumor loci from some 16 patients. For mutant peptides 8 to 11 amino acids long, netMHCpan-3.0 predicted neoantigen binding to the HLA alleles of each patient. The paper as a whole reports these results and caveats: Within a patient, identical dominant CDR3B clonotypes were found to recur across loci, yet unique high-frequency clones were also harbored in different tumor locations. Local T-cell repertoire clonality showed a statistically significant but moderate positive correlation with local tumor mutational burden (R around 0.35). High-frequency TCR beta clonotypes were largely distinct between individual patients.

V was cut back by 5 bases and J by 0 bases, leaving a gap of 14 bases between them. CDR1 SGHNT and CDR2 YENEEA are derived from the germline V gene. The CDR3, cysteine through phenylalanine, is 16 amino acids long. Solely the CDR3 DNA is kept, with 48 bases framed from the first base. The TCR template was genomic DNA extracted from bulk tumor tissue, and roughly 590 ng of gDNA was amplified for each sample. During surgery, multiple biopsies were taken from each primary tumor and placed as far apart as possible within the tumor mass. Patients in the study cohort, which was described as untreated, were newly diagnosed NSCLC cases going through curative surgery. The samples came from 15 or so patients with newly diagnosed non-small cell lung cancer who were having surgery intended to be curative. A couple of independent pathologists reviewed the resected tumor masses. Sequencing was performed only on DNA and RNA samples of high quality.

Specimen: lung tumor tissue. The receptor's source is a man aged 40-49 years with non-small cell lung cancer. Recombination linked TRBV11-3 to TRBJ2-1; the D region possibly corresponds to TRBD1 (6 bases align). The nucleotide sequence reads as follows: TGTGCCAGCAGCCCACAGGGTGACCTCTCCTACAATGAGCAGTTCTTC. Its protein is CASSPQGDLSYNEQFF.